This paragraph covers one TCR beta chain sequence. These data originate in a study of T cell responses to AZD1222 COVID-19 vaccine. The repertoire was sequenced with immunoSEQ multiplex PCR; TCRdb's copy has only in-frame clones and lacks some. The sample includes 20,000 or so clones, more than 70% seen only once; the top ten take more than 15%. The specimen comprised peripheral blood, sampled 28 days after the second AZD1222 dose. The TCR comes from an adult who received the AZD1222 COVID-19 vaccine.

The CDR3 sequence is CASTPGWGSVYGYTF. CDR3 sequence (DNA): TGTGCCAGCACCCCTGGCTGGGGATCAGTCTATGGCTACACCTTC. This rearrangement joins TRBV27 to TRBJ1-2; D call uncertain. Per germline, CDR1 MNHEY and CDR2 SMNVEV (reference sequence). The CDR3 has 15 residues. V was trimmed by 7 bases and J by 4 bases, leaving 19 bases between them.